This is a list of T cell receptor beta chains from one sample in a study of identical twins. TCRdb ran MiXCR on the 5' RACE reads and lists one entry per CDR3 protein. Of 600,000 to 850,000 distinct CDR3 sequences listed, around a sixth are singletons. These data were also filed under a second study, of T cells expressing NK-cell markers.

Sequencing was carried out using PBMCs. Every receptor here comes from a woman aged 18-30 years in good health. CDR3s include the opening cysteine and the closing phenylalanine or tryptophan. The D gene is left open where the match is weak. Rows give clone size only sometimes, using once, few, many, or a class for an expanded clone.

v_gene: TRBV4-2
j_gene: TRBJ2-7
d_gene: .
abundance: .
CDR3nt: TGTGCCAGCAGCCAAGAAAGACAGGTCGGAGAGCAGTACTTC
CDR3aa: CASSQERQVGEQYF

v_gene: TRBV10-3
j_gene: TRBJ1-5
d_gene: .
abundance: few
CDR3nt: TGTGCCATCAGTGAGTCCCTCAATCAGCCCCAGCATTTT
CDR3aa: CAISESLNQPQHF

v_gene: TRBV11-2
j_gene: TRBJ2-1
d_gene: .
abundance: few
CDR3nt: TGTGCCAGCAGCTCCCTGGGGGCATACAATGAGCAGTTCTTC
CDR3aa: CASSSLGAYNEQFF

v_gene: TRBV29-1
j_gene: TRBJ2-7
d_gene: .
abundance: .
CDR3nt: TGCAGCGTTGAAAGGGCGGACGAGCAGTACTTC
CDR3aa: CSVERADEQYF

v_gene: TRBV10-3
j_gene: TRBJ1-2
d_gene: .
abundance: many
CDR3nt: TGTGCCATCAGTCCCAACAGGGCGTCTAACTATGGCTACACCTTC
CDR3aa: CAISPNRASNYGYTF

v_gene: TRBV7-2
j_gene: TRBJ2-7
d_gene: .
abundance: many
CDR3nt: TGTGCCAGCAGCTTCGACAGGTTCTCCTACGAGCAGTACTTC
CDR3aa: CASSFDRFSYEQYF

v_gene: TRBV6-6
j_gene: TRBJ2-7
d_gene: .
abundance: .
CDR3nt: TGTGCCAGCAGCCAAACAGGGATGAACGAGCAGTACTTC
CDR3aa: CASSQTGMNEQYF

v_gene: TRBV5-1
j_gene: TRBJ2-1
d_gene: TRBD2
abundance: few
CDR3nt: TGCGCCACCGGGGGACTAGCGGGAGGTAACAATGAGCAGTTCTTC
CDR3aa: CATGGLAGGNNEQFF

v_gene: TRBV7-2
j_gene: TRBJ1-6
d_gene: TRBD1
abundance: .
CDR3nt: TGTGCCAGCAGCTGGACAGGGAACTCACCCCTCCACTTT
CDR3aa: CASSWTGNSPLHF

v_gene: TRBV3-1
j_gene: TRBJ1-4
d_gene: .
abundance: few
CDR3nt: TGTGCCAGCAGCCAAGGCCTCAGGGAAAAACTGTTTTTT
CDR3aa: CASSQGLREKLFF

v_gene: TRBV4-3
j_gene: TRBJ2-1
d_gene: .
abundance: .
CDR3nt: TGCGCCAGCAGCCAAGCGGCTAGGGGTGGTTCAATCCATGAGCAGTTCTTC
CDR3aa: CASSQAARGGSIHEQFF

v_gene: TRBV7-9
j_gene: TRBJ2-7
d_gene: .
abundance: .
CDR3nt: TGTGCCAGCAGCTTATCCCGACACGAGCAGTACTTC
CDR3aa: CASSLSRHEQYF

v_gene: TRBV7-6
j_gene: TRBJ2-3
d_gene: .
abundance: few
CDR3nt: TGTGCCAGCAGCTTAGCGGGAATTAGCACAGATACGCAGTATTTT
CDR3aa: CASSLAGISTDTQYF

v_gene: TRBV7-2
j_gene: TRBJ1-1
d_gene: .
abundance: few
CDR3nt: TGTGCCAGCAGCCCTACGCCGACAGTGAACACTGAAGCTTTCTTT
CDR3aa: CASSPTPTVNTEAFF

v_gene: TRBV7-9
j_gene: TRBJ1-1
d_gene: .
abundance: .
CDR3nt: TGTGCCAGCAGCTTAAGGTCGGTGAACACTGAAGCTTTCTTT
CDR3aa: CASSLRSVNTEAFF

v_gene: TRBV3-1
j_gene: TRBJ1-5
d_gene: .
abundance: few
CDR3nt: TGTGCCAGCAGCCAAACAGCAGAACAGCCCCAGCATTTT
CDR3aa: CASSQTAEQPQHF

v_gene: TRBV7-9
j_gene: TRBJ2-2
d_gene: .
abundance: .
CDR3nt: TGTGCCAGCAGTCTTCAGGGGGGGGTCGCCGGGGAGCTGTTTTTT
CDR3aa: CASSLQGGVAGELFF

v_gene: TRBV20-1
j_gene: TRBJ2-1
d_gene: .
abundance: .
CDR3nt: TGCAGTGCTAAAGACTCGTACAATGAGCAGTTCTTC
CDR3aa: CSAKDSYNEQFF

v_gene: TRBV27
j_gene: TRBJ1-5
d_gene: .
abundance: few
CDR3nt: TGTGCCAGCAGTTTATTGCAGGGAGATCAGCCCCAGCATTTT
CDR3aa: CASSLLQGDQPQHF

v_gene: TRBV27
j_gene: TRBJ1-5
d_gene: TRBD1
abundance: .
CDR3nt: TGTGCCAGCAGTCCCAACGACAGGGGGGTCGGACAGCCCCAGCATTTT
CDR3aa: CASSPNDRGVGQPQHF

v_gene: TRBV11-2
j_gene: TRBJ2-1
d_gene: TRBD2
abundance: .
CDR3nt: TGTGCCAGCAGCACGACTAGCAGAAATGAGCAGTTCTTC
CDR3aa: CASSTTSRNEQFF

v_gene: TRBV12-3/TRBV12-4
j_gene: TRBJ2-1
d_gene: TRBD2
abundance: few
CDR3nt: TGTGCCAGCAGTTTACCGGGACTAACGGAGTATGTGAATGAGCAGTTCTTC
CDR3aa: CASSLPGLTEYVNEQFF

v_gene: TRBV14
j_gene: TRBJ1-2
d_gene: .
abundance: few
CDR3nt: TGTGCCAGCAGCCATACGACAGGCGGCTATGGCTACACCTTC
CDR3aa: CASSHTTGGYGYTF

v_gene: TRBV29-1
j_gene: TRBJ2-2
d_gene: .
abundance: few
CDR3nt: TGCAGCGTTGGCGGCCCAGGCACCGGGGAGCTGTTTTTT
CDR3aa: CSVGGPGTGELFF

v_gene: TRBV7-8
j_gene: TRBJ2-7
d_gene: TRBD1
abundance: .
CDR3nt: TGTGCCAGCAGCTTAGGGGGCCAGGGGGTCTACGAGCAGTACTTC
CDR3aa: CASSLGGQGVYEQYF

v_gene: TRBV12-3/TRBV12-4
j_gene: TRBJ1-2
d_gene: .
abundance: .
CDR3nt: TGTGCCAGCAGTTTCAGGCCCATCTATGGCTACACCTTC
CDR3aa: CASSFRPIYGYTF

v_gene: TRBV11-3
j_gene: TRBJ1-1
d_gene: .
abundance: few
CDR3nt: TGTGCCAGCAGCTCCCGGGGGCAACTTGAAGCTTTCTTT
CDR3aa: CASSSRGQLEAFF

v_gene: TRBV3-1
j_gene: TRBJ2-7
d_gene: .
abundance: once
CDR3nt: TGTGCCAGCAGCCAGGGAGGGACAGGTCGAGGAGAGCAGTACTTC
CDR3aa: CASSQGGTGRGEQYF

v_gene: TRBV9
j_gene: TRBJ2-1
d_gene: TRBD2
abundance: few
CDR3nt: TGTGCCAGCAGCGTGGGAGGGGCATCCTACAATGAGCAGTTCTTC
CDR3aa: CASSVGGASYNEQFF

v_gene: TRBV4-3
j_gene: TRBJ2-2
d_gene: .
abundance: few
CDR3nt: TGCGCCAGCAGCCAAGTCGGGCGCGGGGAGCTGTTTTTT
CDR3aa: CASSQVGRGELFF

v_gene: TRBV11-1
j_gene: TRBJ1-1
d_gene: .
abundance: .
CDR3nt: TGTGCCACCCAATCTGACGTGAACACTGAAGCTTTCTTT
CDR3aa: CATQSDVNTEAFF

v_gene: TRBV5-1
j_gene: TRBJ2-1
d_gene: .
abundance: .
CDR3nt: TGCGCCAGCAGCCTCCCTAACGATGAGCAGTTCTTC
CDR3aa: CASSLPNDEQFF

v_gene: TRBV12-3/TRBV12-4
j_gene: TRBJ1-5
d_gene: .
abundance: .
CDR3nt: TGTGCCAGCAAGGGTGGAGGGGACAATCAGCCCCAGCATTTT
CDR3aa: CASKGGGDNQPQHF

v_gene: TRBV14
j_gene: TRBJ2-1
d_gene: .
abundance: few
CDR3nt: TGTGCCAGCAGCCAAGATAAGGGGGGGGCGCCTTCCTACAATGAGCAGTTCTTC
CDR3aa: CASSQDKGGAPSYNEQFF

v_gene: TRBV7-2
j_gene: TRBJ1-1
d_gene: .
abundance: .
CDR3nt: TGTGCCAGCAGCTTAAGAGTGGGCGCGATCACTGAAGCTTTCTTT
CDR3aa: CASSLRVGAITEAFF

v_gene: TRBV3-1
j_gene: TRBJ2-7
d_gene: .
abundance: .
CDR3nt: TGTGCCAGCAGCAACGCAGGGTCCCTCCTCGAGCAGTACTTC
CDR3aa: CASSNAGSLLEQYF

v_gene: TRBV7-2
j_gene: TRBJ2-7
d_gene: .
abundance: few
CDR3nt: TGTGCCAGCAGCTTTGTACAGGGCTTATACGAGCAGTACTTC
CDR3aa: CASSFVQGLYEQYF

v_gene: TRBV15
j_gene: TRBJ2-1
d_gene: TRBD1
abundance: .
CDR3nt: TGTGCCACCAGCAGGGCTCGGGACAGGGTGGGCAATGAGCAGTTCTTC
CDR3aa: CATSRARDRVGNEQFF

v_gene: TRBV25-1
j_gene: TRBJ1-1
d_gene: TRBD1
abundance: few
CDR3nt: TGTGCCAGCAGTGCGATTACAGGGGCTCAGAACACTGAAGCTTTCTTT
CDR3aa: CASSAITGAQNTEAFF